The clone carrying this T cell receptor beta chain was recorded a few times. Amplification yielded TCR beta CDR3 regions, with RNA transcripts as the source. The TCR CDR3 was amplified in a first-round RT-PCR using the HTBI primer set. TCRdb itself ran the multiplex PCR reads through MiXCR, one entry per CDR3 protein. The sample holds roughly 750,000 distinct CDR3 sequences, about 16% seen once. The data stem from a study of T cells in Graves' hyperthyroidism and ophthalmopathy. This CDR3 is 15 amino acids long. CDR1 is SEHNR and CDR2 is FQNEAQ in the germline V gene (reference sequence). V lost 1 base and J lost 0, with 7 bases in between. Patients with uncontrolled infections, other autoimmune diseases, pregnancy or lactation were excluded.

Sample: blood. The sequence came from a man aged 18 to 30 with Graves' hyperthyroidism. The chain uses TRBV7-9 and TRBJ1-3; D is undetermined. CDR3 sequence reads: CASSLGDPSGNTIYF. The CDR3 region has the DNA TGTGCCAGCAGCTTAGGGGATCCCTCTGGAAACACCATATATTTT.